The present entry profiles one T cell receptor beta chain with its context. This specimen comes from a study of blood T cell repertoires in COVID-19. The overall study: Samples of COVID-19 (acute and convalescent) were obtained from the United States, Italy and Spain. The cDNA or gDNA used as material had been derived from T cells, B-cell-depleted T cells, or PBMCs.

CDR1 and CDR2 (germline): SQVTM, ANQGSEA. After removal of 6 bases from V and 2 bases from J, the junction contained 11 bases not matched to a gene. This CDR3 is built from 16 residues. As processed by the authors: Estimated nucleated cell counts came from reference gene primer amplification. The protocol was immunoSEQ multiplex PCR, while the TCRdb copy is restricted to in-frame clones and leaves out a portion. For V, J and clone size, that table is used; D and trimming come from the DNA. The table lists around 130,000 clones, 70% to 90% of them singletons. The chain employs TRBV29-1 and TRBJ2-3, with 10 nucleotides matching TRBD2. The TCR was taken from a man aged 55 to 70 with acute or convalescent COVID-19. Sequencing was performed on peripheral blood. CDR3 DNA: TGCAGCGTCCCCCAAGGTAGCGGGAGGTCCACAGATACGCAGTATTTT. Its translation is CSVPQGSGRSTDTQYF.